The clone carrying this T cell receptor beta chain was detected ten times or more. Via MiXCR, TCRdb re-called the RT-PCR reads, giving one row per CDR3 protein. The profile covers almost 700,000 distinct CDR3 sequences, with 11% to 15% appearing a single time and about 3.6% taken by the ten largest. This clonotype was obtained from a female donor in good health, serving as a healthy control. Material for sequencing was memory CD4+ T cells from blood.

The CDR3 protein is CASSVGQRETQYF. The CDR3 DNA sequence: TGTGCCAGCAGCGTGGGACAGCGGGAGACCCAGTACTTC. The chain employs TRBV9 and TRBJ2-5, with 7 positions matching TRBD1. The CDR3 contains 13 residues. CDR1 is SGDLS, CDR2 YYNGEE, per germline. V trimming: 2 bases; J trimming: 5 bases; junction bases outside the gene matches: 3. Full variable domain (remainder filled in from reference TRBV9 and TRBJ2-5): DSGVTQTPKHLITATGQRVTLRCSPRSGDLSVYWYQQSLDQGLQFLIQYYNGEERAKGNILERFSAQQFPDLHSELNLSSLELGDSALYFCASSVGQRETQYFGPGTRLLVL.